The next 19 T cell receptor beta chains were all read from a single sample in a study of T cells in localized non-small cell lung cancer. Some clones are missing from TCRdb's copy, which holds only in-frame ones; the method was immunoSEQ multiplex PCR. Of more than 2,000 clones listed, roughly 24% are singletons. Source: lung tumor tissue, taken before any cancer treatment. The receptors were gathered from a male donor aged 60 or older with stage I lung adenocarcinoma.

This chain connects TRBV19 to TRBJ1-2; D perhaps matches TRBD1 (6 bases). The CDR3 length is 15 residues. V lost 3 bases to trimming and J lost 0 bases, with 11 bases between them. Germline V gene data show CDR1 as LNHDA and CDR2 as SQIVND (reference sequence). CDR3 amino acids: CASSIGQTSNYGYTF. For the CDR3, the DNA is TGTGCCAGTAGTATCGGACAGACTTCTAACTATGGCTACACCTTC.

This clone was counted only a few times. The rearrangement joins TRBV12-5 to TRBJ1-1; TRBD1 matches 9 bases. The germline V gene encodes CDR1 LGHNT and CDR2 FRNRAP. The CDR3 covers 14 residues. The CDR3 DNA sequence: TGTGCCAGCGGATCGGGACAGGGCAACACTGAAGCTTTCTTT. As protein: CASGSGQGNTEAFF.

V and J are TRBV6-8 and TRBJ2-3; 8 nucleotides match TRBD2. The germline CDR1 and CDR2 sequences are MNHGY and SAAAGT. The CDR3 is made up of 13 amino acids. V lost 6 bases and J lost 2; bases outside the gene matches: 1. CDR3 nucleotide sequence: TGTGCCAGCAGCGGGGGGGCCACAGATACGCAGTATTTT. Translation: CASSGGATDTQYF.

In this sample, this clone turned up a few times. The rearrangement joins TRBV6-8 to TRBJ1-2, with a weak D call TRBD1 (6 bases). The CDR3 sequence is 18 residues long. Trimming cost V 5 bases and J 7 bases, with 29 bases left between them. Germline assignment: CDR1 MNHGY and CDR2 SAAAGT. The CDR3 nucleotides read TGTGCCAGCAGTCCCGGTAAGGGCCGTACCTCGACAGGATTTGGCTACACCTTC. Residues: CASSPGKGRTSTGFGYTF.

This clone was seen a few times. DNA for the CDR3: TGTGCCAGCCGCTCGGAGGGCGGTGGGTCTAATTCACCCCTCCACTTT. This translates into CASRSEGGGSNSPLHF. V usage is TRBV6-8 and J usage is TRBJ1-6; D gene unclear. The CDR3 consists of 16 residues. CDR1 is MNHGY, CDR2 SAAAGT, per germline. Trimming pared 8 bases from V and 6 bases from J, leaving 20 bases between.

By proportion, this clone is medium-sized. The gene calls are TRBV6-8 and TRBJ2-7, with 8 bases lining up with TRBD1. Germline-derived CDR1 and CDR2 are MNHGY and SAAAGT. V lost 2 bases to trimming and J lost 2 bases; unmatched junction nucleotides: 5. CDR3 size: 15 residues. The CDR3 coding sequence is TGTGCCAGCAGTTACCCCGGACAGGGAACCTACGAGCAGTACTTC. As protein: CASSYPGQGTYEQYF.

This clone was counted only a few times. The J gene is TRBJ2-5, the V gene TRBV4-1; 7 bases fit TRBD2. Germline V lookup: CDR1 MGHRA, CDR2 YSYEKL. This CDR3 has 19 amino acids. Trimming at V came to 4 bases and at J to 5 bases, leaving 22 bases not matched to a gene. CDR3 loop: CASSPRRRFESGVGETQYF. The CDR3 nucleotides are TGCGCCAGCAGCCCCCGGCGCCGGTTTGAGAGCGGGGTGGGGGAGACCCAGTACTTC.

The rearrangement links TRBV19 to TRBJ1-2; tentatively, D is TRBD1 (6 bases). The CDR3 sequence is 16 residues long. The germline CDR1 and CDR2 sequences are LNHDA and SQIVND (reference sequence). Trimming stripped 4 bases from V and 2 bases from J, with 17 bases between. The CDR3 sequence: CASSSTSGAKNYGYTF. The CDR3 DNA reads as TGTGCCAGTAGTAGTACATCAGGGGCTAAAAACTATGGCTACACCTTC.

This clone was seen a handful of times. J is TRBJ1-1 and V is TRBV7-8; D not resolved. Germline V gene data show CDR1 as SGHVS and CDR2 as FQNEAQ. This CDR3 is 13 amino acids long. V was cut by 6 bases and J by 11 bases, with 19 bases left in between. CDR3 residues: CASSPVVSGGAFF. CDR3 sequence (DNA): TGTGCCAGCAGTCCCGTGGTCTCGGGTGGGGCTTTCTTT.

This clone was seen more than once but under ten times. The gene calls are TRBV6-8 and TRBJ2-1, with 7 bases aligning to TRBD1. With 2 bases clipped from V and 10 bases from J, the junction kept 11 bases outside the gene matches. Germline V CDR1 and CDR2: MNHGY, SAAAGT. The CDR3 contains 15 residues. The CDR3: CASSYDRVPSGEQFF. For the CDR3, the DNA is TGTGCCAGCAGTTACGACAGGGTCCCCTCAGGAGAGCAGTTCTTC.

Points on this clone: A read error may account for a junction end that differs from germline. The rearrangement joins TRBV18 to TRBJ2-3, with 9 bases fitting TRBD1. Per the germline V gene, CDR1 is KGHSH and CDR2 is LQKENI. The CDR3 length is 14 residues. The chain's CDR3 is CTSSRGQGTDTQYF. The CDR3 DNA is TGTACCAGCTCACGGGGACAGGGAACAGATACGCAGTATTTT. The full variable domain, its missing parts supplied by reference TRBV18 and TRBJ2-3, is NAGVMQNPRHLVRRRGQEARLRCSPMKGHSHVYWYRQLPEEGLKFMVYLQKENIIDESGMPKERFSAEFPKEGPSILRIQQVVRGDSAAYFCTSSRGQGTDTQYFGPGTRLTVL.

This clone has more than one count but fewer than ten. The chain has TRBV6-8 and TRBJ1-2; tentative D call: TRBD1 (5 bases). The CDR3 length is 14 residues. From germline, CDR1 is MNHGY and CDR2 SAAAGT. V lost 0 bases and J 8 bases, leaving 13 bases between the germline ends. The CDR3 protein is CASSYSSRGDGYTF. The CDR3, as DNA: TGTGCCAGCAGTTACTCCTCGAGGGGAGACGGCTACACCTTC.

This chain joins TRBV30 and TRBJ2-3, with a weak D call TRBD1 (7 bases). Germline V gene data show CDR1 as GTSNPN and CDR2 as SVGIG (reference sequence). The V and J ends lost 1 base and 4 bases respectively, with 18 bases between them. This CDR3 is built from 16 residues. CDR3 amino acids: CAWSGVWRGHSDTQYF. The CDR3 region has the DNA TGTGCCTGGAGTGGCGTGTGGAGGGGGCATTCAGATACGCAGTATTTT.

This clone turned up a few times. The V call is TRBV6-8, the J call TRBJ2-7, with no clear D. V was pared by 9 bases and J by 3 bases, with 12 bases between. Germline V CDR1 and CDR2: MNHGY, SAAAGT. The CDR3 sequence is 12 residues long. The CDR3 protein is CASRHSGYEQYF. Written as DNA, the CDR3 is TGTGCCAGTAGGCATTCCGGCTACGAGCAGTACTTC.

The V and J genes are TRBV11-3 and TRBJ2-7; 7 bases are a match to TRBD1. The CDR3 sequence is 14 residues long. Germline V gene lookup returns CDR1 SGHNT and CDR2 YENEEA. V was pared by 4 bases and J by 3 bases, with 6 bases of the junction left unmatched. CDR3 DNA: TGTGCCAGCAGCTATACCGGGACAGTCTACGAGCAGTACTTC. Amino acids: CASSYTGTVYEQYF.

This clone was observed a few times. Compared with germline, one end of the junction differs, possibly owing to a read error. CDR3 DNA: TGTGCCAGCAGCGTTACACACACAAATACGCAGTATTTT. It yields the protein CASSVTHTNTQYF. The chain uses TRBV9 and TRBJ2-3; D unresolved. There are 13 residues in the CDR3. CDR1 is SGDLS and CDR2 is YYNGEE in the germline V gene.

This clone was counted only a few times. This chain uses TRBV19 with TRBJ2-3; tentatively, D is TRBD1 (6 bases). Germline V gene lookup returns CDR1 LNHDA and CDR2 SQIVND (reference sequence). This CDR3 is built from 13 residues. The V gene lost 5 bases and the J gene lost 5 bases, with 11 bases spanning the gap. The CDR3 spells CASSGQGLDTQYF. CDR3 sequence (DNA): TGTGCCAGTAGTGGCCAGGGGCTAGATACGCAGTATTTT.

This sequence joins TRBV11-3 and TRBJ2-1; D not resolved. Trimming removed 3 bases at V and 2 bases at J, with 11 bases between. The CDR3 spans 15 residues. Germline assignment: CDR1 SGHNT and CDR2 YENEEA. The CDR3 region is CASSFLSPPYNEQFF. In nucleotides, the CDR3 is TGTGCCAGCAGCTTTCTATCTCCGCCCTACAATGAGCAGTTCTTC.

The chain couples TRBV28 to TRBJ1-2; D gene ambiguous. CDR1 is MDHEN and CDR2 is SYDVKM in the germline V gene. The CDR3 consists of 14 residues. The V and J ends lost 5 bases and 5 bases respectively, with 15 bases between them. The CDR3 nucleotides read TGTGCCAGCAGTAACGGGCCCCTGGGATATGGCTACACCTTC. This translates into CASSNGPLGYGYTF.